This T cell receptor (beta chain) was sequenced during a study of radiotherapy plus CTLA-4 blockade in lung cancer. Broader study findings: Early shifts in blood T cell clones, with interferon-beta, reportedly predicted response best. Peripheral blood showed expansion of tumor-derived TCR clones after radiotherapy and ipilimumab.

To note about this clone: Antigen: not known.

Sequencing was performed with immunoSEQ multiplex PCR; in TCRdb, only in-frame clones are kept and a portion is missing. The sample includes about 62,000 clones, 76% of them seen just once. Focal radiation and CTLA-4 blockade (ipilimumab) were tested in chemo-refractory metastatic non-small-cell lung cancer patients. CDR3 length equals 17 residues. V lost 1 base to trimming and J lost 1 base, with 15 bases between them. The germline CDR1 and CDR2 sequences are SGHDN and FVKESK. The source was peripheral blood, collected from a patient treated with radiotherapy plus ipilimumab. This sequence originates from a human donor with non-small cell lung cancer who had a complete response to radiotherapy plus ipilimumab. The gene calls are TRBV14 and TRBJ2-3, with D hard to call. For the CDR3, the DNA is TGTGCCAGCAGCCAAGGGGTCGTAGCCCTACGCACAGATACGCAGTATTTT. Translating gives CASSQGVVALRTDTQYF.